This T cell receptor (beta chain) was sequenced in a study of cytomegalovirus exposure and HLA in healthy donors. Whole-study context: Samples from HLA-typed donors yielded about 86 million unique TCRs in an early data release. Study-wide points: Using the classifier, cytomegalovirus status was reportedly diagnosed with high specificity and sensitivity. One variant, a missense change in DCLRE1C, was linked in a later analysis to TCR beta V- and J-gene trimming.

This clone was seen more than once but under ten times. Its antigen is not known. The PCR made use of 60 Vbeta and 13 Jbeta primers. Sequencing was performed with immunoSEQ multiplex PCR; in TCRdb, only in-frame clones are kept and a portion is missing. The table lists approximately 150,000 clones, just over 75% of them singletons. Likely unrecorded immune exposures existed in these nominally healthy donors. Germline CDR1 is SGHVS and CDR2 is FQNEAQ. CDR3 length: 18 amino acids. The germline V and J ends were trimmed by 2 bases and 6 bases, with 22 bases remaining between them. Sequences were obtained from PBMCs. The chain joins TRBV7-8 to TRBJ1-4; maybe TRBD1 (6 bases). This sequence was found in a man aged 35-49 years in good health and CMV-seronegative. The CDR3 region is CASSLPNPRGTTDEKLFF. The CDR3 DNA is TGTGCCAGCAGCTTACCAAACCCCAGGGGAACAACGGATGAAAAACTGTTTTTT.